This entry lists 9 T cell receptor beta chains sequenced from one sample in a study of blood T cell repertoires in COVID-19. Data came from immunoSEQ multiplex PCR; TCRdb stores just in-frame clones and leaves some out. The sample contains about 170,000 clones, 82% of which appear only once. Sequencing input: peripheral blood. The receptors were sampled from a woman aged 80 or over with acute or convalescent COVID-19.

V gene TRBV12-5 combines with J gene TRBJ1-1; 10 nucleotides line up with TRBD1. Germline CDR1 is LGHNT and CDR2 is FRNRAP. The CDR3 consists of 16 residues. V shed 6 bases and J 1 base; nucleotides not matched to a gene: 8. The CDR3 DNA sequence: TGTGCTAGTGGCCTCCGACAGGGGGCACGGAACACTGAAGCTTTCTTT. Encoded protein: CASGLRQGARNTEAFF.

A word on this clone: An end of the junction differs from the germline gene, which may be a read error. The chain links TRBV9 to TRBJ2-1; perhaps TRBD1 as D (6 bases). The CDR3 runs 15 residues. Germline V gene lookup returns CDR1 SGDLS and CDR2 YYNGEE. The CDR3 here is CASSVTGISHNEQFF. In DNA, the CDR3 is TGTGCCAGCAGCGTCACAGGGATCTCCCACAATGAGCAGTTCTTC.

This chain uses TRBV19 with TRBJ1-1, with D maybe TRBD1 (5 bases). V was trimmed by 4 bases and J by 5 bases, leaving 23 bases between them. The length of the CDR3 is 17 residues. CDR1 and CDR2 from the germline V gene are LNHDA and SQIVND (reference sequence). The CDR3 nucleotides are TGTGCCAGTAGTAGGGTCCCCTTAGGGGCAATGGGGACTGAAGCTTTCTTT. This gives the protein CASSRVPLGAMGTEAFF.

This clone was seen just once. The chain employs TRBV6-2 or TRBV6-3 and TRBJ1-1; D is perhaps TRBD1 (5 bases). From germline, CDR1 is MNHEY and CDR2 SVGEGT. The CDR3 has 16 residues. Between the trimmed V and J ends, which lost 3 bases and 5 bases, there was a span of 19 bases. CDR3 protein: CASSYSPQGFGTEAFF. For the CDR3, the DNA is TGTGCCAGCAGTTATAGCCCCCAGGGATTCGGGACTGAAGCTTTCTTT.

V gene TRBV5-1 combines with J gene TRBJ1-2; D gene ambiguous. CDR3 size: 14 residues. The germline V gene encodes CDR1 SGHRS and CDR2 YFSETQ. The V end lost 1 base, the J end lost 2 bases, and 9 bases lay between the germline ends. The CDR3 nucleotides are TGCGCCAGCAGCTTGATTGGGCAGAACTATGGCTACACCTTC. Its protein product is CASSLIGQNYGYTF.

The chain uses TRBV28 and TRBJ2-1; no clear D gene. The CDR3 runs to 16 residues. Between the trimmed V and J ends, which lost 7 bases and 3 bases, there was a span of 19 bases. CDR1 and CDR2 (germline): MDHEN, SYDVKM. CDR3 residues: CASTSLLGLGYNEQFF. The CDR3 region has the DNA TGTGCCAGCACCTCACTCCTGGGCTTGGGCTACAATGAGCAGTTCTTC. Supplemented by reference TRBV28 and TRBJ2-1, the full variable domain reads DVKVTQSSRYLVKRTGEKVFLECVQDMDHENMFWYRQDPGLGLRLIYFSYDVKMKEKGDIPEGYSVSREKKERFSLILESASTNQTSMYLCASTSLLGLGYNEQFFGPGTRLTVL.

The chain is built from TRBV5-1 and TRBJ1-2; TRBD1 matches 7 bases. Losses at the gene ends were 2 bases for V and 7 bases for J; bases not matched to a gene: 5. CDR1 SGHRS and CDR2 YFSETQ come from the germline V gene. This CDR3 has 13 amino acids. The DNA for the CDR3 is TGCGCCAGCAGCTTTGGGACAGTAAGTGGCTACACCTTC. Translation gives CASSFGTVSGYTF.

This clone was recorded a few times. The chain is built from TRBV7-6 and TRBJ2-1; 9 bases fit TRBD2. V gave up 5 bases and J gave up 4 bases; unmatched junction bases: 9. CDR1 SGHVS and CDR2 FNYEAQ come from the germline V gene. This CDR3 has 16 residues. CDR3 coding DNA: TGTGCCAGCAGCCCACTCGGGAGCGGGAGGTACAATGAGCAGTTCTTC. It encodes CASSPLGSGRYNEQFF.

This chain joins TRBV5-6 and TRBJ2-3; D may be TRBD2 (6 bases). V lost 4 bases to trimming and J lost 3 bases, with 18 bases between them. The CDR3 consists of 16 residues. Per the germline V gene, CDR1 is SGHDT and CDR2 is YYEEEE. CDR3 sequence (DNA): TGTGCCAGCAGCCCTGCCCCCCTAGCGCCAACAGATACGCAGTATTTT. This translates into CASSPAPLAPTDTQYF. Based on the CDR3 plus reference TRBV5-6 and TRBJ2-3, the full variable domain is DAGVTQSPTHLIKTRGQQVTLRCSPKSGHDTVSWYQQALGQGPQFIFQYYEEEERQRGNFPDRFSGHQFPNYSSELNVNALLLGDSALYLCASSPAPLAPTDTQYFGPGTRLTVL.